This T cell receptor beta chain was found in a study of cytomegalovirus exposure and HLA in healthy donors. This CDR3 contains 16 residues. Trimming cost V 4 bases and J 2 bases; bases outside gene matches: 10. Germline V CDR1 and CDR2: SGDLS, YYNGEE. The primer mix had 60 Vbeta and 13 Jbeta primers. Profiling relied on immunoSEQ multiplex PCR, and the TCRdb table lists in-frame clones only, not all of them. This sample has more than 110,000 clones, with 73% found just once. This chain links TRBV9 with TRBJ2-3; the match to TRBD1 covers 7 bases. This clonotype originated in a woman between 35 and 50 years old in good health and CMV-seronegative. Sample: PBMCs. In nucleotides, the CDR3 is TGTGCCAGCAGCCGAGCAACAGGGGTTTACACAGATACGCAGTATTTT. Its protein is CASSRATGVYTDTQYF.